This T cell receptor beta chain was sequenced during a study of blood T cell repertoires in COVID-19. Across the study: Samples of COVID-19 (acute and convalescent) were obtained from the United States, Italy and Spain. The analysed material was cDNA or gDNA that came from T cells, B-cell-depleted T cells, or PBMCs.

Seattle patients were enrolled during active infection and followed longitudinally. CDR3 length: 15 residues. Trimming stripped 2 bases from V and 2 bases from J, with 9 bases between. Per germline, CDR1 MNHNS and CDR2 SASEGT. Source study methods: Scientists estimated how many nucleated cells there were by amplifying reference gene primers. Some clones are missing from TCRdb's copy, which holds only in-frame ones; the method was immunoSEQ multiplex PCR. That table is the source of V, J and clone size, and D and trimming were worked out from the DNA. The table includes tens of thousands of clones, approximately 77% detected once.

This TCR was sampled from a woman aged 65 to 85 with COVID-19, enrolled during active disease. The sample taken for sequencing was peripheral blood. The chain is built from TRBV6-1 and TRBJ1-4, with D possibly matching TRBD1 (5 bases). CDR3 region: CASSEFGGTNEKLFF. The CDR3 DNA is TGTGCCAGCAGTGAATTTGGGGGGACTAATGAAAAACTGTTTTTT.